Presented here are 31 T cell receptor beta chains from one specimen sequenced in a study of post-analysis software for immune sequencing data. Whole-study findings and limits: Elevated frequency relative to controls characterized four or five TRBV segments in patients, TRBV5-6, TRBV5-1 and TRBV20-1 among them.

Presence of unique molecular identifiers characterized the TCR beta cDNA libraries. TCRdb reanalysed the PCR reads using MiXCR and keeps one entry per CDR3 protein. Found here are 450,000 to 650,000 distinct CDR3 sequences, roughly two fifths of them singletons; the top ten hold 1.5% to 2%. Their specific antigens are unknown. The sequenced material came from blood. The receptors here all came from a girl between 10 and 17 years old with multiple sclerosis.

The chain carries TRBV20-1 and TRBJ1-1, with D unclear. V lost 8 bases and J 1 base, leaving 8 bases between the germline ends. This CDR3 comprises 11 residues. Germline-derived CDR1 and CDR2 are DFQATT and SNEGSKA (reference sequence). Here the CDR3 DNA reads TGCAGTTCGGACGGGAACACTGAAGCTTTCTTT. Translated: CSSDGNTEAFF.

This rearrangement joins TRBV12-3 or TRBV12-4 to TRBJ2-1, with 15 bases lining up with TRBD2. This CDR3 region has 17 residues. Germline trimming cut 5 bases from V and 3 bases from J; bases unmatched to any gene: 5. The CDR3 DNA reads TGTGCCAGCAGTCGAGGACTAGCGGGAGGGGACTACAATGAGCAGTTCTTC. It yields the protein CASSRGLAGGDYNEQFF.

This chain joins TRBV12-3 or TRBV12-4 and TRBJ1-2; D remains unclear. With 3 bases removed from V and 2 bases from J, the gap between germline ends came to 7 bases. The CDR3 totals 13 residues. The CDR3 bases are TGTGCCAGCAGTTTCCAGCCAAACTATGGCTACACCTTC. Its protein is CASSFQPNYGYTF.

This chain uses TRBV6-6 with TRBJ1-6, with a tentative D call TRBD1 (6 bases). V was trimmed by 4 bases and J by 10 bases, leaving 11 bases between them. The CDR3 contains 13 residues. The germline CDR1 and CDR2 sequences are MNHNY and SVGAGI (reference sequence). The CDR3 is CASSFTGNSPLHF. The CDR3, as DNA: TGTGCCAGCAGTTTTACAGGGAACTCACCCCTCCACTTT.

The rearrangement joins TRBV4-2 to TRBJ2-3, with D unclear. CDR1 LGHNA and CDR2 YNFKEQ come from the germline V gene. There are 14 residues in the CDR3. Trimming cost V 3 bases and J 1 base, with 8 bases left between them. The CDR3 reads CASSHERGTDTQYF. The CDR3 coding sequence is TGTGCCAGCAGCCACGAGCGTGGCACAGATACGCAGTATTTT.

The chain combines TRBV7-2 with TRBJ2-3; TRBD2 agrees at 10 bases. Germline CDR1 reads SGHTA; CDR2 reads FQGNSA. The CDR3 sequence is 17 residues long. The V and J ends lost 4 bases and 3 bases, in that order; junction bases with no gene match: 10. The CDR3 protein is CASSSGGGLAVTDTQYF. CDR3 bases: TGTGCCAGCAGCTCGGGCGGCGGACTAGCGGTAACAGATACGCAGTATTTT.

The rearrangement joins TRBV7-3 to TRBJ2-7, with a possible D match to TRBD1 (5 bases). The germline gives CDR1 SGHTA, CDR2 FQGTGA. Trimming took off 3 bases at V and 5 bases at J, with 14 bases between the two ends. This CDR3 region has 14 residues. The CDR3 is CASSFSGPFHEQYF. CDR3 in DNA: TGTGCCAGCAGCTTTTCAGGGCCCTTCCACGAGCAGTACTTC. The variable domain in full, with the rest retrieved from reference TRBV7-3 and TRBJ2-7, is GAGVSQTPSNKVTEKGKYVELRCDPISGHTALYWYRQSLGQGPEFLIYFQGTGAADDSGLPNDRFFAVRPEGSVSTLKIQRTERGDSAVYLCASSFSGPFHEQYFGPGTRLTVT.

The rearrangement joins TRBV7-9 to TRBJ2-7; TRBD1 aligns across 7 bases. The V gene end was trimmed by 5 bases and the J gene end by 5 bases; junction bases not matched to a gene: 9. The CDR3 has 14 amino acids. The germline V gene has CDR1 SEHNR and CDR2 FQNEAQ (reference sequence). The chain's CDR3 is CASSEVTGTHEQYF. CDR3 coding DNA: TGTGCCAGCAGCGAGGTGACAGGGACCCACGAGCAGTACTTC.

This clonotype was detected ten times or more. The chain has TRBV29-1 and TRBJ1-2; D is unresolved. CDR3 length: 12 residues. V was pared by 4 bases and J by 8 bases, with 14 bases between. Germline CDR1 and CDR2: SQVTM and ANQGSEA. This CDR3 is CSVVDPSIGYTF. The CDR3 DNA sequence: TGCAGCGTTGTCGATCCATCCATCGGCTACACCTTC.

This clonotype was seen a handful of times. This rearrangement joins TRBV20-1 to TRBJ2-3; no definite D call. This CDR3 is 15 amino acids long. Germline values: CDR1 DFQATT, CDR2 SNEGSKA (reference sequence). With 1 base removed from V and 1 base from J, the gap between germline ends came to 12 bases. Here the CDR3 reads CSARVLGHGTDTQYF. CDR3 in DNA: TGCAGTGCTAGAGTTCTCGGGCACGGCACAGATACGCAGTATTTT.

This clonotype was detected a few times. The gene calls are TRBV6-5 and TRBJ1-2, with D possibly TRBD1 on 5 matching bases. V dropped 4 bases and J dropped 3 bases, with 9 bases sitting between them. There are 13 residues in the CDR3. From germline, CDR1 is MNHEY and CDR2 SVGAGI. CDR3 nucleotides: TGTGCCAGCAGTTGGGGGGTGTACTATGGCTACACCTTC. Protein product: CASSWGVYYGYTF.

This clonotype came up a few times. This chain joins TRBV12-3 or TRBV12-4 and TRBJ2-7; D might be TRBD1 (6 bases). The CDR3 consists of 13 residues. V gave up 7 bases and J gave up 2 bases, with 12 bases separating them. CDR3 DNA sequence: TGTGCCAGCACCCTGACAGGAGCCTACGAGCAGTACTTC. Translation: CASTLTGAYEQYF.

The genes are TRBV4-3 and TRBJ2-7; D remains ambiguous. Germline CDR1 and CDR2: LGHNA and YSLEER. V was pared by 0 bases and J by 3 bases, with 6 bases between. The CDR3 length is 13 residues. CDR3 sequence (DNA): TGCGCCAGCAGCCAAGACGCTAACTACGAGCAGTACTTC. Protein: CASSQDANYEQYF.

This clonotype was seen a few times. V gene TRBV12-3 or TRBV12-4 combines with J gene TRBJ2-4; D is unresolved. V dropped 11 bases and J dropped 3 bases, with 14 bases sitting between them. The CDR3 is made up of 13 amino acids. The CDR3: CAVGSRVKNIQYF. The CDR3 coding sequence is TGTGCCGTCGGATCCCGGGTCAAAAACATTCAGTACTTC.

This clonotype occurred a few times. The chain uses TRBV20-1 and TRBJ2-7, with D perhaps matching TRBD2 (5 bases). Per the germline V gene, CDR1 is DFQATT and CDR2 is SNEGSKA (reference sequence). Between the trimmed V and J ends, which lost 3 bases and 5 bases, there was a span of 11 bases. The length of the CDR3 is 12 residues. In DNA, the CDR3 is TGCAGTGCTAGCGAGGACTGGGACGAGCAGTACTTC. Translation: CSASEDWDEQYF.

The chain couples TRBV12-3 or TRBV12-4 to TRBJ2-6, with 7 bases lining up with TRBD1. The CDR3 length is 19 residues. Trimming took 5 bases from V and 0 from J; bases not matched to a gene: 13. The CDR3, as DNA: TGTGCCAGCAGTCCCGGGACAGTGGGGTGGCACTCTGGGGCCAACGTCCTGACTTTC. Translation: CASSPGTVGWHSGANVLTF.

The V gene is TRBV4-1, the J gene TRBJ1-4, with unresolved D. Germline V gene sequence: CDR1 MGHRA, CDR2 YSYEKL. This CDR3 contains 15 residues. Trimming cost V 4 bases and J 5 bases, with 14 bases left between them. Written as DNA, the CDR3 is TGCGCCAGCAGCCCTAAGTTGGGCCGAAATGAAAAACTGTTTTTT. It translates to CASSPKLGRNEKLFF.

This chain joins TRBV5-5 and TRBJ2-7; possible D gene TRBD2, 6 bases. The DNA end favors TRBJ2-5, so the J call may be wrong. CDR1 and CDR2 (germline): SGHKS, YYEKEE (reference sequence). This CDR3 is 14 amino acids long. CDR3 sequence (DNA): TGTGCCAGCAGGTTATGGGGGGACCAAGAGACCCAGTACTTC. This translates into CASRLWGDQETQYF.

V gene TRBV29-1 combines with J gene TRBJ2-7; 11 positions match TRBD2. V shed 6 bases, J shed 2 bases, and the junction held 6 bases outside the gene matches. The CDR3 contains 14 residues. Germline V gives CDR1 SQVTM, CDR2 ANQGSEA. CDR3 protein: CSVVLAGVTYEQYF. In nucleotides, the CDR3 is TGCAGCGTCGTACTAGCGGGAGTAACCTACGAGCAGTACTTC.

This clonotype was seen a handful of times. V usage is TRBV20-1 and J usage is TRBJ1-2; no definite D call. CDR1 DFQATT and CDR2 SNEGSKA come from the germline V gene (reference sequence). This CDR3 has 14 residues. Trimming left V 1 base short and J 8 bases short, with 17 bases between. DNA for the CDR3: TGCAGTGCTAGAGTCGCGGAGGTGATTGACGGCTACACCTTC. Amino acids: CSARVAEVIDGYTF.

The V gene is TRBV5-5, the J gene TRBJ1-2, with D hard to call. CDR3 size: 12 residues. Trimming stripped 2 bases from V and 6 bases from J, with 8 bases between. Germline V gene lookup returns CDR1 SGHKS and CDR2 YYEKEE (reference sequence). The CDR3 bases are TGTGCCAGCAGCTTCATCATGGATGGCTACACCTTC. Amino acids: CASSFIMDGYTF.

This rearrangement joins TRBV12-3 or TRBV12-4 to TRBJ2-7, with no clear D. This CDR3 is built from 14 residues. Trimming pared 5 bases from V and 3 bases from J, leaving 14 bases between. CDR3 residues: CASSRFTAFYEQYF. The DNA for the CDR3 is TGTGCCAGCAGTAGATTTACAGCCTTCTACGAGCAGTACTTC.

This chain links TRBV5-1 with TRBJ2-7; TRBD1 matches 8 bases. This CDR3 contains 13 residues. V was pared by 4 bases and J by 6 bases, with 6 bases of the junction left unmatched. The germline V gene has CDR1 SGHRS and CDR2 YFSETQ. CDR3 sequence (DNA): TGCGCCAGCAGCGGGGGACAGGTGAGCGAGCAGTACTTC. This gives the protein CASSGGQVSEQYF.

In its sample, this clonotype was seen a few times. The V gene is TRBV7-2, the J gene TRBJ2-7; D assignment may be TRBD1 or TRBD2 (5 bases each). Trimming left V 1 base short and J 4 bases short, with 11 bases between. Germline V gives CDR1 SGHTA, CDR2 FQGNSA. The CDR3 is 14 residues long. The CDR3 region is CASSLDAGRYEQYF. The CDR3 nucleotides are TGTGCCAGCAGCTTAGATGCAGGGAGATACGAGCAGTACTTC.

This sequence joins TRBV7-9 and TRBJ2-4; TRBD1 aligns across 9 bases. Trimming at V came to 5 bases and at J to 2 bases, leaving 10 bases not matched to a gene. Germline assignment: CDR1 SEHNR and CDR2 FQNEAQ (reference sequence). The CDR3 is 17 residues long. The CDR3 region has the DNA TGTGCCAGCAGCCGGGACAGGGCTCTTCTTACCAAAAACATTCAGTACTTC. Translating it yields CASSRDRALLTKNIQYF.

The V call is TRBV12-3 or TRBV12-4, the J call TRBJ1-1; D is perhaps TRBD1 (5 bases). V lost 6 bases and J lost 6, with 17 bases in between. The CDR3 spans 14 residues. CDR3 in DNA: TGTGCCAGCAGACCCAGACAGACGGCATCTGAAGCTTTCTTT. Translation gives CASRPRQTASEAFF.

This clonotype showed up just a few times. The chain recombines TRBV7-2 with TRBJ2-3; no firm D call. Germline V gene lookup returns CDR1 SGHTA and CDR2 FQGNSA. The CDR3 has 12 amino acids. Trimming shortened V by 8 bases and J by 0 bases, and 6 bases separated the two germline ends. The CDR3 loop is CASETSTDTQYF. In nucleotides, the CDR3 is TGTGCCAGCGAAACAAGCACAGATACGCAGTATTTT.

The genes are TRBV29-1 and TRBJ2-7; TRBD2 might be the D (6 bases). Germline assignment: CDR1 SQVTM and CDR2 ANQGSEA. V lost 4 bases and J lost 7, with 26 bases in between. CDR3 length: 16 amino acids. This CDR3 is CSVGVGAGLSYNEQYF. The CDR3 DNA reads as TGCAGCGTTGGAGTCGGGGCGGGACTGAGCTACAATGAGCAGTACTTC.

V is TRBV6-4 and J is TRBJ2-1; D gene ambiguous. The V and J ends lost 2 bases and 5 bases respectively, with 7 bases between them. There are 13 residues in the CDR3. Germline CDR1 MRHNA, CDR2 SNTAGT. CDR3 sequence (DNA): TGTGCCAGCAGTGACGGGAACAACAATGAGCAGTTCTTC. Translation gives CASSDGNNNEQFF.

The J gene is TRBJ2-1, the V gene TRBV5-5, with 9 nucleotides matching TRBD2. The CDR3 spans 15 residues. In germline, CDR1 is SGHKS, CDR2 YYEKEE (reference sequence). V dropped 3 bases and J dropped 5; count of bases not matched to a gene: 6. This CDR3 reads CASSWEREAHNEQFF. The CDR3 DNA is TGTGCCAGCAGCTGGGAGCGGGAGGCCCACAATGAGCAGTTCTTC. Using reference TRBV5-5 and TRBJ2-1 for the parts outside the CDR3, the full variable domain is DAGVTQSPTHLIKTRGQQVTLRCSPISGHKSVSWYQQVLGQGPQFIFQYYEKEERGRGNFPDRFSARQFPNYSSELNVNALLLGDSALYLCASSWEREAHNEQFFGPGTRLTVL.

The rearrangement joins TRBV7-2 to TRBJ2-7, with D possibly being TRBD1 (7 bases). Germline V lookup: CDR1 SGHTA, CDR2 FQGNSA. Trimming stripped 5 bases from V and 3 bases from J, with 17 bases between. This CDR3 spans 15 amino acids. The CDR3 loop is CASSPRGGGFYEQYF. CDR3 DNA: TGTGCCAGCAGCCCCCGTGGAGGGGGCTTCTACGAGCAGTACTTC.